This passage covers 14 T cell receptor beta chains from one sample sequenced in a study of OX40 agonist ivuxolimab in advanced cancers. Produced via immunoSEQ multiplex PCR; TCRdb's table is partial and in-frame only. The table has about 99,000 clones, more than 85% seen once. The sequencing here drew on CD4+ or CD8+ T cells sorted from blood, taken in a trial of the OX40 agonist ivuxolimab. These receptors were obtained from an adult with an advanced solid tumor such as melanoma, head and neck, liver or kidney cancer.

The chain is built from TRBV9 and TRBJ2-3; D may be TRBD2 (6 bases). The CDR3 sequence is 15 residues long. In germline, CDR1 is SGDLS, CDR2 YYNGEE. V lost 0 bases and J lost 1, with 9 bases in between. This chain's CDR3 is CASSVGVAGTDTQYF. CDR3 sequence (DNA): TGTGCCAGCAGCGTAGGAGTAGCGGGCACAGATACGCAGTATTTT.

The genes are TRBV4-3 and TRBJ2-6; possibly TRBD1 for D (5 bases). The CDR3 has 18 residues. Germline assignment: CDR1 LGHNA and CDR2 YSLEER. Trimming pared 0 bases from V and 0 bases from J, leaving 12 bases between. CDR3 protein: CASSQEWGLSSGANVLTF. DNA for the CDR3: TGCGCCAGCAGCCAAGAATGGGGCTTAAGCTCTGGGGCCAACGTCCTGACTTTC.

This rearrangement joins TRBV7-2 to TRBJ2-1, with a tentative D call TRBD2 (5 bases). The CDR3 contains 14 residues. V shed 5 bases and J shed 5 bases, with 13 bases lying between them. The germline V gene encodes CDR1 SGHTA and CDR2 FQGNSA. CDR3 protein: CASSTRARHNEQFF. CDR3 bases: TGTGCCAGCAGCACTAGAGCGCGTCACAATGAGCAGTTCTTC.

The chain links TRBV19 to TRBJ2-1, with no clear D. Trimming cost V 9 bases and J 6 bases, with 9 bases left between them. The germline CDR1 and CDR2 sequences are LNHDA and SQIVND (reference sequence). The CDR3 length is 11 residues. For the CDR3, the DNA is TGTGCCAGGCACCCCGGCAATGAGCAGTTCTTC. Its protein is CARHPGNEQFF.

The CDR3, as DNA: TGTGCCTGGAGTTTATTGGGGGCTGAAGCTTTCTTT. It encodes CAWSLLGAEAFF. The chain employs TRBV30 and TRBJ1-1, with D possibly TRBD1 on 5 matching bases. V was cut by 2 bases and J by 6 bases, with 10 bases left in between. There are 12 residues in the CDR3. From germline, CDR1 is GTSNPN and CDR2 SVGIG (reference sequence).

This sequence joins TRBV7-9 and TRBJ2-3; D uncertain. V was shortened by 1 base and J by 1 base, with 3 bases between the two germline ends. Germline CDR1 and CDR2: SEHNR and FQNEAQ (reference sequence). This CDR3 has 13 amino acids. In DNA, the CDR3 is TGTGCCAGCAGCTTAGTCGGCACAGATACGCAGTATTTT. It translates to CASSLVGTDTQYF.

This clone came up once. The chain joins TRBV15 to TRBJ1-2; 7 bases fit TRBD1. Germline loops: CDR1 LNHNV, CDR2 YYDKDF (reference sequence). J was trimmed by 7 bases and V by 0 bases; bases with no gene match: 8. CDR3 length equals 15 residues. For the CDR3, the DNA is TGTGCCACCAGCAGAGATTGGGAGACAGGGCGTGGCTACACCTTC. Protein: CATSRDWETGRGYTF.

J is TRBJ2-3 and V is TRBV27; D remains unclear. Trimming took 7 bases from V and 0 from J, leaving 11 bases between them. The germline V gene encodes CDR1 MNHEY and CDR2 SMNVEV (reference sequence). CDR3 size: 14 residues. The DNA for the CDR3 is TGTGCCAGCAAGGGCATACAGAGCACAGATACGCAGTATTTT. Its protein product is CASKGIQSTDTQYF.

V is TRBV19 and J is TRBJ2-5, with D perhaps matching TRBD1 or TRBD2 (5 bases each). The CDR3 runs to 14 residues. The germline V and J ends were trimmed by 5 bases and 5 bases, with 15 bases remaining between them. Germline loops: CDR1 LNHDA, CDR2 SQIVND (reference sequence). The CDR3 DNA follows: TGTGCCAGTAGTTGGGGGTCTTTGGGGGAGACCCAGTACTTC. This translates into CASSWGSLGETQYF.

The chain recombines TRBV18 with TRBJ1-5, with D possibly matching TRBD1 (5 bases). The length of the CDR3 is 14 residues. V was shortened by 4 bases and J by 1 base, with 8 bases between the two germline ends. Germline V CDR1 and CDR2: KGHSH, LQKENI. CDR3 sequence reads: CASSLGGSNQPQHF. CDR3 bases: TGTGCCAGCTCACTGGGGGGGAGCAATCAGCCCCAGCATTTT.

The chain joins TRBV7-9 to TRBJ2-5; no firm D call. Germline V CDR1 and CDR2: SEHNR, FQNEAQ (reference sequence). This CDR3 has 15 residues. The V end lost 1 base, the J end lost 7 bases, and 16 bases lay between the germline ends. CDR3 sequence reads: CASSLVGRLGATQYF. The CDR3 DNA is TGTGCCAGCAGCTTAGTAGGCCGGCTAGGCGCGACCCAGTACTTC.

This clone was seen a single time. CDR3 region: CASSLGRQGVNEQYF. Written as DNA, the CDR3 is TGTGCCAGCAGCTTAGGTCGGCAGGGAGTCAACGAGCAGTACTTC. The chain is built from TRBV7-9 and TRBJ2-7; D may correspond to TRBD1 or TRBD2 (5 bases each). From germline, CDR1 is SEHNR and CDR2 FQNEAQ (reference sequence). The length of the CDR3 is 15 residues. The V gene lost 1 base and the J gene lost 5 bases, with 15 bases spanning the gap.

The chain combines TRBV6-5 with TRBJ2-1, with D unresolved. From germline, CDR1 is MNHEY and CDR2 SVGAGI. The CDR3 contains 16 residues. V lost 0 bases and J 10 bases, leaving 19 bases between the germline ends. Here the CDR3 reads CASSYSAAGGRTEQFF. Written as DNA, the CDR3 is TGTGCCAGCAGTTACTCGGCTGCTGGCGGCCGCACGGAGCAGTTCTTC.

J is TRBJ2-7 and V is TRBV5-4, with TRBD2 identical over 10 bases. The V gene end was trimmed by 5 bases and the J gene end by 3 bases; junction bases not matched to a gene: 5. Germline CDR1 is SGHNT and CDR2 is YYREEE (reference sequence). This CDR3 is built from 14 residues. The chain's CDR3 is CASSRSGGNYEQYF. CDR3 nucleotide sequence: TGTGCCAGCAGTCGTAGCGGGGGGAACTACGAGCAGTACTTC.